These 32 T cell receptor beta chains were all obtained from the same sample, sequenced in a study of sequential checkpoint blockade in melanoma. The treatment: randomized to nivolumab then ipilimumab (arm A) or the reverse (arm B). Sequencing was performed with immunoSEQ multiplex PCR; in TCRdb, only in-frame clones are kept and a portion is missing. This table has approximately 11,000 clones, about two thirds appearing once. This material consisted of CD8+ T cells sorted from blood (inferred from file names), taken from a patient given nivolumab and ipilimumab in sequence. These receptors were taken from a human donor with melanoma.

The chain joins TRBV7-9 to TRBJ2-3, with TRBD2 matching over 11 bases. V trimming: 5 bases; J trimming: 9 bases; junction bases outside the gene matches: 10. CDR1 SEHNR and CDR2 FQNEAQ come from the germline V gene (reference sequence). There are 15 residues in the CDR3. The CDR3 region has the DNA TGTGCCAGCAGCGGGGGACTAGCGGCTACGGACACGCAGTATTTT. Its translation is CASSGGLAATDTQYF.

The gene calls are TRBV28 and TRBJ1-2, with D hard to call. The germline V gene encodes CDR1 MDHEN and CDR2 SYDVKM. The CDR3 totals 14 residues. V shed 3 bases and J shed 3 bases, with 11 bases lying between them. The CDR3 is CASSLLREHYGYTF. DNA of the CDR3: TGTGCCAGCAGTTTGTTAAGGGAGCACTATGGCTACACCTTC.

Turning to this clone: Germline and junction disagree at one end, which may indicate a read error. The rearrangement joins TRBV5-1 to TRBJ1-1; unclear D gene. Looked up from germline, CDR1 is SGHRS and CDR2 is YFSETQ. The CDR3 sequence is 13 residues long. The CDR3 sequence: CASSLELGTVAFF. DNA of the CDR3: TGCGCCAGCAGCTTGGAGTTGGGCACTGTAGCTTTCTTT.

Concerning this clone: An end of the junction differs from the germline gene, which may be a read error. The rearrangement links TRBV13 to TRBJ1-3; D gene unclear. This CDR3 spans 15 amino acids. CDR1 is PRHDT, CDR2 FYEKMQ, per germline (reference sequence). In DNA, the CDR3 is TGTGCCAGCAGCCTAGGGTTCGACTGGGGAAACACCATATATTTT. It codes for CASSLGFDWGNTIYF.

This chain joins TRBV5-6 and TRBJ1-4; no definite D call. CDR1 and CDR2 from the germline V gene are SGHDT and YYEEEE. CDR3 length equals 13 residues. V was shortened by 2 bases and J by 5 bases, with 7 bases between the two germline ends. CDR3 sequence reads: CASSFEGNEKLFF. CDR3 in DNA: TGTGCCAGCAGCTTTGAGGGAAATGAAAAACTGTTTTTT.

Regarding this clone: Within the sample, other DNA sequences also encode this same CDR3. The chain joins TRBV28 to TRBJ2-1, with 9 bases that match TRBD2. Germline CDR1 and CDR2: MDHEN and SYDVKM. The length of the CDR3 is 14 residues. V gave up 2 bases and J gave up 6 bases; unmatched junction bases: 2. CDR3 coding DNA: TGTGCCAGCAGTTTAGCGGGAGGGCTCAATGAGCAGTTCTTC. This gives the protein CASSLAGGLNEQFF.

CDR3 protein: CASRTGNSGYTF. DNA for the CDR3: TGTGCCAGCAGAACAGGGAATAGTGGCTACACCTTC. The genes are TRBV7-9 and TRBJ1-2; tentative D call: TRBD1 (6 bases). The germline CDR1 and CDR2 sequences are SEHNR and FQNEAQ (reference sequence). CDR3 size: 12 residues. V was trimmed by 6 bases and J by 7 bases, leaving 12 bases between them.

The CDR3 here is CASSVSGGWDYGYTF. Written as DNA, the CDR3 is TGTGCCAGCAGCGTATCAGGGGGCTGGGACTATGGCTACACCTTC. V is TRBV9 and J is TRBJ1-2; TRBD1 matches at 8 bases. Germline-derived CDR1 and CDR2 are SGDLS and YYNGEE. The trim removed 1 base at V and 3 bases at J, leaving 5 bases unmatched. This CDR3 comprises 15 residues.

The V and J genes are TRBV6-5 and TRBJ2-7, with 8 nucleotides matching TRBD1. The trim removed 2 bases at V and 2 bases at J, leaving 2 bases unmatched. CDR3 size: 14 residues. Germline V gene sequence: CDR1 MNHEY, CDR2 SVGAGI. CDR3: CASSYQDRAYEQYF. The CDR3 bases are TGTGCCAGCAGTTACCAGGACAGGGCCTACGAGCAGTACTTC.

The chain recombines TRBV28 with TRBJ2-7, with D maybe TRBD2 (7 bases). The CDR3 sequence is 14 residues long. CDR1 and CDR2 (germline): MDHEN, SYDVKM. Trimming shortened V by 2 bases and J by 3 bases, and 11 bases separated the two germline ends. CDR3: CASSLTGGNYEQYF. CDR3 nucleotide sequence: TGTGCCAGCAGTTTAACGGGGGGCAACTACGAGCAGTACTTC.

The chain carries TRBV29-1 and TRBJ2-6; TRBD1 matches at 9 bases. The CDR3 covers 15 residues. CDR1 is SQVTM, CDR2 ANQGSEA, per germline. The V and J ends lost 4 bases and 4 bases, in that order; junction bases with no gene match: 5. The CDR3 region has the DNA TGCAGCGTTGGCGGACAGGGGACCGGGGCCAACGTCCTGACTTTC. Translation: CSVGGQGTGANVLTF.

This chain links TRBV25-1 with TRBJ2-7, with D possibly being TRBD2 (6 bases). V lost 6 bases to trimming and J lost 0 bases, with 12 bases between them. Looked up from germline, CDR1 is MGHDK and CDR2 is SYGVNS. The length of the CDR3 is 14 residues. The CDR3 DNA is TGTGCCAGCAGACAAGGACTACCCTCCTACGAGCAGTACTTC. Its translation: CASRQGLPSYEQYF.

The chain uses TRBV5-1 and TRBJ2-3, with 9 positions matching TRBD2. Germline CDR1 and CDR2: SGHRS and YFSETQ. V lost 0 bases to trimming and J lost 2 bases; unmatched junction nucleotides: 4. The CDR3 has 16 residues. The CDR3 loop is CASSLAGGRATDTQYF. The DNA for the CDR3 is TGCGCCAGCAGCTTGGCCGGCGGGAGGGCCACAGATACGCAGTATTTT. Full variable domain (rest looked up from reference TRBV5-1 and TRBJ2-3): KAGVTQTPRYLIKTRGQQVTLSCSPISGHRSVSWYQQTPGQGLQFLFEYFSETQRNKGNFPGRFSGRQFSNSRSEMNVSTLELGDSALYLCASSLAGGRATDTQYFGPGTRLTVL.

The J gene is TRBJ2-5, the V gene TRBV28; 10 bases line up with TRBD2. Trimming removed 5 bases from V and 2 bases from J; junction bases left unmatched: 2. This CDR3 has 14 amino acids. Germline values: CDR1 MDHEN, CDR2 SYDVKM. The CDR3 region has the DNA TGTGCCAGCAGTCTTAGCGGGGGGCAAGAGACCCAGTACTTC. This sequence encodes CASSLSGGQETQYF. The complete variable domain, with remaining parts taken from reference TRBV28 and TRBJ2-5, reads DVKVTQSSRYLVKRTGEKVFLECVQDMDHENMFWYRQDPGLGLRLIYFSYDVKMKEKGDIPEGYSVSREKKERFSLILESASTNQTSMYLCASSLSGGQETQYFGPGTRLLVL.

The chain employs TRBV7-8 and TRBJ2-1, with 8 bases aligning to TRBD2. Germline loops: CDR1 SGHVS, CDR2 FQNEAQ. The V gene end was trimmed by 5 bases and the J gene end by 4 bases; junction bases not matched to a gene: 10. The CDR3 spans 16 residues. The CDR3 nucleotides read TGTGCCAGCAGCCTCGTGCGACTAGCGACTTACAATGAGCAGTTCTTC. Its translation: CASSLVRLATYNEQFF.

This clone was detected once. The rearrangement links TRBV29-1 to TRBJ1-4, with D possibly being TRBD1 (6 bases). Germline-derived CDR1 and CDR2 are SQVTM and ANQGSEA. V dropped 7 bases and J dropped 7 bases, with 16 bases sitting between them. The length of the CDR3 is 13 residues. The CDR3 DNA is TGCAGCGCCGAGGCAGGGGCGGGTGAAAAACTGTTTTTT. This gives the protein CSAEAGAGEKLFF. The whole variable domain, remainder taken from reference TRBV29-1 and TRBJ1-4, is SAVISQKPSRDICQRGTSLTIQCQVDSQVTMMFWYRQQPGQSLTLIATANQGSEATYESGFVIDKFPISRPNLTFSTLTVSNMSPEDSSIYLCSAEAGAGEKLFFGSGTQLSVL.

In its sample, this clone was seen once. J is TRBJ2-1 and V is TRBV5-1, with TRBD2 matching over 7 bases. The CDR3 length is 15 residues. The V gene end was trimmed by 4 bases and the J gene end by 3 bases; junction bases not matched to a gene: 7. Germline CDR1 SGHRS, CDR2 YFSETQ. Written as DNA, the CDR3 is TGCGCCAGCAGCCACGGGGGGAGTCTCTACAATGAGCAGTTCTTC. Translated: CASSHGGSLYNEQFF.

Only one count was recorded for this clone. V usage is TRBV27 and J usage is TRBJ2-3; weak D call: TRBD2 (7 bases). The CDR3 loop spans 12 amino acids. V shed 9 bases and J shed 4 bases, with 11 bases lying between them. From germline, CDR1 is MNHEY and CDR2 SMNVEV (reference sequence). CDR3 sequence reads: CASGGGPDTQYF. DNA of the CDR3: TGTGCCAGTGGGGGGGGCCCAGATACGCAGTATTTT.

This chain connects TRBV6-1 to TRBJ1-1; tentatively, D is TRBD1 (6 bases). Germline V lookup: CDR1 MNHNS, CDR2 SASEGT. V was shortened by 8 bases and J by 1 base, with 17 bases between the two germline ends. The CDR3 runs 15 residues. The CDR3 loop is CASRGRGAGNTEAFF. The CDR3 DNA is TGTGCCAGCCGGGGGCGGGGGGCTGGGAACACTGAAGCTTTCTTT.

The CDR3 coding sequence is TGTGCCAGCAGTCCTTGGACAGCGCTAACTAACTATGGCTACACCTTC. This gives the protein CASSPWTALTNYGYTF. The gene calls are TRBV28 and TRBJ1-2; a weak D match, TRBD1 (6 bases). In germline, CDR1 is MDHEN, CDR2 SYDVKM. This CDR3 comprises 16 residues. The V end was cut by 5 bases, the J end by 0 bases, with 16 bases between.

The CDR3 bases are TGTGCCAGCAGTTACTCTAGGACAGGGGGCACAGATACGCAGTATTTT. Translation gives CASSYSRTGGTDTQYF. The rearrangement joins TRBV6-5 to TRBJ2-3; 9 positions agree with TRBD1. V was clipped by 0 bases and J by 1 base; unmatched bases: 2. Germline lookup yields CDR1 MNHEY and CDR2 SVGAGI. This CDR3 region has 16 residues.

This rearrangement joins TRBV27 to TRBJ2-7; 9 nucleotides match TRBD1. The junction had 5 bases not matched to a gene; V was cut back by 5 bases and J by 0 bases. Germline CDR1 reads MNHEY; CDR2 reads SMNVEV (reference sequence). The CDR3 has 15 amino acids. CDR3: CASSTDRGSSYEQYF. As DNA, the CDR3 is TGTGCCAGCAGTACTGACAGGGGGAGCTCCTACGAGCAGTACTTC.

The chain employs TRBV29-1 and TRBJ2-5; D possibly corresponds to TRBD1 (6 bases). The CDR3 extends over 16 amino acids. CDR1 and CDR2 from the germline V gene are SQVTM and ANQGSEA. Trimming took 1 base from V and 2 from J, leaving 17 bases between them. The DNA for the CDR3 is TGCAGCGTTGAAGTAAAGGACAGACAAAAACAAGAGACCCAGTACTTC. Protein sequence: CSVEVKDRQKQETQYF.

The CDR3 bases are TGTGCCAGTCAAGATGGACAGGGGGCCTCCTATGGCTACACCTTC. Translating it yields CASQDGQGASYGYTF. This chain uses TRBV7-9 with TRBJ1-2; 11 positions match TRBD1. Germline trimming cut 9 bases from V and 4 bases from J; bases unmatched to any gene: 10. Germline CDR1 and CDR2: SEHNR and FQNEAQ (reference sequence). The CDR3 is 15 residues long.

This clone came up a few times. The chain employs TRBV11-2 and TRBJ1-2; weak D call: TRBD1 (6 bases). Germline CDR1 and CDR2: SGHAT and FQNNGV. Trimming shortened V by 5 bases and J by 4 bases, and 11 bases separated the two germline ends. This CDR3 is built from 13 residues. The CDR3 here is CASSPDRSYGYTF. CDR3 coding DNA: TGTGCCAGCAGCCCCGACAGGTCCTATGGCTACACCTTC.

The chain carries TRBV28 and TRBJ2-7, with 10 bases identical to TRBD1. This CDR3 has 14 residues. Unmatched junction bases numbered 5, after V lost 6 bases and J lost 3 bases. Germline CDR1 and CDR2: MDHEN and SYDVKM. The CDR3 bases are TGTGCCAGCAGATCCCGGGACAGGGGCTACGAGCAGTACTTC. This codes for CASRSRDRGYEQYF.

For the CDR3, the DNA is TGTGCCAGCAGCGCGGGCATCCTTTATGGCTACACCTTC. As protein: CASSAGILYGYTF. The rearrangement links TRBV5-6 to TRBJ1-2; D ambiguous. CDR3 size: 13 residues. The V gene's germline CDR1 is SGHDT and CDR2 YYEEEE. The V and J ends lost 4 bases and 5 bases respectively, with 12 bases between them.

The J gene is TRBJ2-1, the V gene TRBV5-3; TRBD2 is a possible D gene (6 bases). TRBV5-3 is placed among ORFs of uncertain function. This CDR3 region has 13 residues. Trimming stripped 3 bases from V and 6 bases from J, with 10 bases between. The CDR3 here is CARSSYGGNEQFF. CDR3 coding DNA: TGTGCCAGAAGCTCATACGGGGGCAATGAGCAGTTCTTC.

The chain joins TRBV2 to TRBJ2-1, with D perhaps TRBD1 (6 bases). The CDR3 contains 14 residues. The germline V gene encodes CDR1 SNHLY and CDR2 FYNNEI. V was trimmed by 7 bases and J by 6 bases, leaving 16 bases between them. Here the CDR3 reads CASTPGPGVNEQFF. In nucleotides, the CDR3 is TGTGCCAGCACCCCGGGACCAGGGGTCAATGAGCAGTTCTTC.

The chain is built from TRBV4-3 and TRBJ2-7, with unresolved D. The ends were cut back, 2 bases at V and 0 bases at J, with 11 bases in the middle. The CDR3 extends over 15 amino acids. Germline V gene data show CDR1 as LGHNA and CDR2 as YSLEER. Written as DNA, the CDR3 is TGCGCCAGCAGCCAAATGAGTGAAAGCTCCTACGAGCAGTACTTC. Amino acid sequence: CASSQMSESSYEQYF.

The genes are TRBV6-5 and TRBJ2-5, with 7 bases matching TRBD2. The CDR3 sequence is 16 residues long. Germline values: CDR1 MNHEY, CDR2 SVGAGI. V was pared by 3 bases and J by 5 bases, with 12 bases of the junction left unmatched. CDR3 loop: CASSYGGEGWSETQYF. The CDR3 DNA sequence: TGTGCCAGCAGTTATGGCGGGGAGGGGTGGTCGGAGACCCAGTACTTC.

The chain is built from TRBV4-1 and TRBJ2-3, with 8 bases aligning to TRBD1. CDR1 and CDR2 from the germline V gene are MGHRA and YSYEKL. With V trimmed by 4 bases and J by 1 base, 7 bases remained unmatched. The length of the CDR3 is 16 residues. This chain's CDR3 is CASSRRTGQGTDTQYF. The CDR3 coding sequence is TGCGCCAGCAGCCGCCGCACGGGACAGGGCACAGATACGCAGTATTTT.